This TCR beta chain was obtained from a study of blood T cells in healthy people across ages. A second PCR of roughly 7 to 11 cycles used a sample-barcoded 5' primer and a J-beta primer mix. The template-switch adaptor was a 5' adaptor with 12 random nucleotides. It tagged each cDNA molecule. TCRdb fed the 5' RACE reads into MiXCR, producing one record per CDR3 protein. The sample records some 1.4 million distinct CDR3 sequences, approximately 42% being singletons. Study-wide findings and caveats: The unsorted PBMCs prevented any conclusive comparison of naive versus antigen-experienced cells. One million T cells yielded diversity estimates that were considered underestimates.

Isolation recovered at least 7 million PBMCs from every sample. Germline V gene data show CDR1 as MNHNS and CDR2 as SASEGT. The CDR3 consists of 15 residues. The V gene end was trimmed by 2 bases and the J gene end by 5 bases; junction bases not matched to a gene: 5. This clonotype came up many times. Antigen: not known. The receptor's source is a woman aged 18 to 35 in good health. V and J are TRBV6-1 and TRBJ1-4; 7 positions match TRBD1. What was sequenced was blood. The CDR3 nucleotides are TGTGCCAGCAGTGAAAGTAGGGGGCACAATGAAAAACTGTTTTTT. Protein product: CASSESRGHNEKLFF.